Listed below are T cell receptor beta chains from one sample, sequenced in a study of vaccination effects on CD4 cells after COVID-19. Sequencing was performed with immunoSEQ multiplex PCR; in TCRdb, only in-frame clones are kept and a portion is missing. This sample has roughly 29,000 clones, with over 55% found just once. Their antigens are not known. The material was CD4+ T cells from PBMCs cultured without peptide, obtained before COVID-19 vaccination. The receptors were sampled from a human donor who received a COVID-19 vaccine. Both conserved end residues are trimmed from each CDR3. A D gene is named only where the DNA matches it firmly.

D gene: .
V gene: TRBV9
CDR3 protein: ASSVDWAVYNEQF

D gene: TRBD1
V gene: TRBV2
CDR3 protein: ASSGTGASNQPQH

D gene: TRBD1
V gene: TRBV10-3
CDR3 protein: AISDSGTVNTEAF

D gene: TRBD1
V gene: TRBV5-1
CDR3 protein: ASSNLGQGARGYT

D gene: .
V gene: TRBV5-1
CDR3 protein: ASSLPIAGEYGYT

D gene: TRBD2
V gene: TRBV5-1
CDR3 protein: ASSQNTGTSGNEQF

D gene: TRBD2
V gene: TRBV19
CDR3 protein: ASSRGTSRTYEQY

D gene: TRBD2
V gene: TRBV18
CDR3 protein: ASSPRMGGGAGNTGELF

D gene: TRBD2
V gene: TRBV7-2
CDR3 protein: ASTYLAGVPETQY

D gene: TRBD1
V gene: TRBV4-1
CDR3 protein: ASSQGTLGQGTNEQY

D gene: .
V gene: TRBV4-2
CDR3 protein: ASSQVRPGGNTIY

D gene: .
V gene: TRBV30
CDR3 protein: AWSNSGANVLT

D gene: TRBD2
V gene: TRBV7-9
CDR3 protein: ASSPLGLYEQY

D gene: .
V gene: TRBV6-6
CDR3 protein: ASNLYYGYT

D gene: TRBD1
V gene: TRBV7-2
CDR3 protein: ASSTRQGASTEAF

D gene: .
V gene: TRBV5-5
CDR3 protein: ASSSTGTIEKLF

D gene: .
V gene: TRBV21-1
CDR3 protein: ATTLLGVGLGDSPLH

D gene: TRBD2
V gene: TRBV12-5
CDR3 protein: ASGLVVAGVYEQY

D gene: .
V gene: TRBV9
CDR3 protein: ASSPRGLAIADTGELF

D gene: .
V gene: TRBV1
CDR3 protein: TSREPGQVANYGYT

D gene: TRBD1
V gene: TRBV2
CDR3 protein: ASRVGQGSSAANEKLF

D gene: .
V gene: TRBV11-3
CDR3 protein: ASSPGFQETQY

D gene: TRBD1
V gene: TRBV3-1/TRBV3-2
CDR3 protein: ASSHLTGTVKETQY

D gene: .
V gene: TRBV5-6
CDR3 protein: ASSQSYGYT

D gene: TRBD1
V gene: TRBV25-1
CDR3 protein: ASSYSGTGAGNTIY

D gene: .
V gene: TRBV21-1
CDR3 protein: ASSKGVGTDTQY

D gene: .
V gene: TRBV28
CDR3 protein: ASSLFIATQGRENIQY

D gene: TRBD1
V gene: TRBV6-5
CDR3 protein: ASRNPGQGAWEAF

D gene: TRBD2
V gene: TRBV2
CDR3 protein: ASSQSGLAGAEQY

D gene: .
V gene: TRBV7-9
CDR3 protein: ASSGGGFGGAHSYEQY

D gene: TRBD2
V gene: TRBV6-5
CDR3 protein: ASIWGGLEADTQY

D gene: .
V gene: TRBV9
CDR3 protein: ASSVGGAYYGYT

D gene: .
V gene: TRBV19
CDR3 protein: ASNRQPNEKLF

D gene: .
V gene: TRBV7-8
CDR3 protein: ASSSINPGPTGELF

D gene: .
V gene: TRBV30
CDR3 protein: AWSVATGYGYT

D gene: .
V gene: TRBV29-1
CDR3 protein: SVVSLPSYEQY

D gene: .
V gene: TRBV11-3
CDR3 protein: ASSLDPGEIAGNTIY

D gene: TRBD2
V gene: TRBV19
CDR3 protein: ASSIGLAGGLYNEQF

D gene: TRBD1
V gene: TRBV5-1
CDR3 protein: ASSLAWASGGDEAF

D gene: .
V gene: TRBV5-1
CDR3 protein: ASSTRGQETQY

D gene: .
V gene: TRBV3-1/TRBV3-2
CDR3 protein: ASSQRTDGGYT

D gene: TRBD2
V gene: TRBV7-7
CDR3 protein: ASSTGTSAYNEQF

D gene: .
V gene: TRBV12-3/TRBV12-4
CDR3 protein: ASSPGAGEAF

D gene: .
V gene: TRBV7-7
CDR3 protein: ASSLEGGKGYNEQF

D gene: .
V gene: TRBV5-1
CDR3 protein: ASTTVGGSYNEQF

D gene: .
V gene: TRBV6-6
CDR3 protein: ASSYSSSNTEAF

D gene: TRBD1
V gene: TRBV5-1
CDR3 protein: ASRRGDRGQSYEQY

D gene: .
V gene: TRBV6-5
CDR3 protein: ASSRSQPPYEQY

D gene: TRBD2
V gene: TRBV5-1
CDR3 protein: ASSSASGLYEQY

D gene: .
V gene: TRBV7-9
CDR3 protein: ASSRVEAF